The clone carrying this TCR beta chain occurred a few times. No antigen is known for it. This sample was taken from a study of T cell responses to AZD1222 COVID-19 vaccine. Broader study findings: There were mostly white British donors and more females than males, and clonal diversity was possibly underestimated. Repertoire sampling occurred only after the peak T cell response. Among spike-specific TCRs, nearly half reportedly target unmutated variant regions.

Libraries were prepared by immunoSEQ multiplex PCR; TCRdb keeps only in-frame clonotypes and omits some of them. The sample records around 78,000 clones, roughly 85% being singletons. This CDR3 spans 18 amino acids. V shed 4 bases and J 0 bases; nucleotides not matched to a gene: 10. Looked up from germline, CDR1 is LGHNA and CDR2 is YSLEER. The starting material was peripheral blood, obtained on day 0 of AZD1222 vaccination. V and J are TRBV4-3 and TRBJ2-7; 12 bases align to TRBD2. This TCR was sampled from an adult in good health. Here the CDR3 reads CASSPQGLAGETSYEQYF. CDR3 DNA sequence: TGCGCCAGCAGCCCGCAGGGACTAGCGGGTGAAACCTCCTACGAGCAGTACTTC.